Shown below are 10 T cell receptor beta chains from a single sample sequenced in a study of monozygotic twins with inflammatory bowel disease. TCRdb re-called the 5' RACE reads and gives one entry per CDR3 protein, without DNA. The listing contains more than 110,000 distinct CDR3 sequences. The source material was blood. All receptors come from a human donor with ulcerative colitis or Crohn's disease, or a healthy co-twin of an affected twin (not recorded which).

This rearrangement joins TRBV6-5 to TRBJ2-2. The CDR3 contains 14 residues. CDR1 and CDR2 (germline): MNHEY, SVGAGI. CDR3 sequence: CASSYPAVPGELFF.

The CDR3 here is CAWSGLDRGLPSRSYSNQPQHF. The chain carries TRBV30 and TRBJ1-5; the D call from TCRdb, TRBD1, cannot be confirmed without DNA. The CDR3 loop spans 22 amino acids. The germline V gene has CDR1 GTSNPN and CDR2 SVGIG (reference sequence). Filled out from reference TRBV30 and TRBJ1-5, the complete variable domain reads SQTIHQWPATLVQPVGSPLSLECTVEGTSNPNLYWYRQAAGRGLQLLFYSVGIGQISSEVPQNLSASRPQDRQFILSSKKLLLSDSGFYLCAWSGLDRGLPSRSYSNQPQHFGDGTRLSIL.

The gene calls are TRBV5-1 and TRBJ1-5. The CDR3 length is 13 residues. Per germline, CDR1 SGHRS and CDR2 YFSETQ. The CDR3 region is CASSPGTDQPQHF.

The V and J genes are TRBV27 and TRBJ1-6; the D call of TRBD1 rests on TCRdb alone, since no DNA is present to check it. CDR3 length equals 13 residues. The germline V gene encodes CDR1 MNHEY and CDR2 SMNVEV (reference sequence). This CDR3 reads CASSPGVNSPLHF.

The chain uses TRBV12-5 and TRBJ2-2. The length of the CDR3 is 15 residues. Germline V lookup: CDR1 LGHNT, CDR2 FRNRAP. The CDR3 here is CASGFLSGSTGELFF.

The gene calls are TRBV4-3 and TRBJ2-1; TCRdb outputs TRBD2, but without DNA this stays unchecked. The CDR3 runs to 18 residues. Germline lookup yields CDR1 LGHNA and CDR2 YSLEER. CDR3 residues: CASSQDLLRTGRANEQFF.

The rearrangement joins TRBV19 to TRBJ2-2; as DNA is missing, the TRBD1 call by TCRdb cannot be tested. Germline V lookup: CDR1 LNHDA, CDR2 SQIVND (reference sequence). The CDR3 covers 15 residues. The CDR3 sequence: CASSLTGKGTGELFF.

This chain joins TRBV9 and TRBJ2-7; the TRBD1 assignment by TCRdb is unverifiable without DNA. The CDR3 consists of 17 residues. CDR1 and CDR2 (germline): SGDLS, YYNGEE. The CDR3 reads CASSVDGTGKLGYEQYF.

V gene TRBV11-2 combines with J gene TRBJ2-1; TCRdb's D call of TRBD2 is untestable without DNA. CDR3 length equals 15 residues. Germline-derived CDR1 and CDR2 are SGHAT and FQNNGV. CDR3 protein: CASSLEASGGGKQFF.

The chain combines TRBV9 with TRBJ2-1; the TCRdb D gene call, TRBD2, has no DNA to confirm it. This CDR3 has 15 residues. In germline, CDR1 is SGDLS, CDR2 YYNGEE. CDR3 loop: CASSPREGMANEQFF.